This TCR beta chain originates from a study of blood T cell repertoires in COVID-19. Study context: Samples taken during acute and convalescent COVID-19 were collected in the United States, Italy and Spain. In each case, the material was cDNA or gDNA derived from T cells, B-cell-depleted T cells, or PBMCs.

Per the authors' pipeline: Amplification with reference gene primers provided the estimates of nucleated cell counts. Produced via immunoSEQ multiplex PCR; TCRdb's table is partial and in-frame only. V and J calls and clone size are copied from that table; D and trimming were computed from the DNA. The data hold over 200,000 clones, with about 83% observed a single time. The receptor comes from a woman aged 45-65 years with active or convalescent COVID-19. Sequenced sample: peripheral blood.

CDR3 sequence: CASSFSGSKAYEQYF. The CDR3 coding sequence is TGTGCCAGCAGTTTTTCGGGGTCTAAAGCGTACGAGCAGTACTTC. The chain uses TRBV28 and TRBJ2-7, with a tentative D call TRBD2 (5 bases). Germline values: CDR1 MDHEN, CDR2 SYDVKM. The CDR3 has 15 residues. Trimming shortened V by 3 bases and J by 4 bases, and 16 bases separated the two germline ends.